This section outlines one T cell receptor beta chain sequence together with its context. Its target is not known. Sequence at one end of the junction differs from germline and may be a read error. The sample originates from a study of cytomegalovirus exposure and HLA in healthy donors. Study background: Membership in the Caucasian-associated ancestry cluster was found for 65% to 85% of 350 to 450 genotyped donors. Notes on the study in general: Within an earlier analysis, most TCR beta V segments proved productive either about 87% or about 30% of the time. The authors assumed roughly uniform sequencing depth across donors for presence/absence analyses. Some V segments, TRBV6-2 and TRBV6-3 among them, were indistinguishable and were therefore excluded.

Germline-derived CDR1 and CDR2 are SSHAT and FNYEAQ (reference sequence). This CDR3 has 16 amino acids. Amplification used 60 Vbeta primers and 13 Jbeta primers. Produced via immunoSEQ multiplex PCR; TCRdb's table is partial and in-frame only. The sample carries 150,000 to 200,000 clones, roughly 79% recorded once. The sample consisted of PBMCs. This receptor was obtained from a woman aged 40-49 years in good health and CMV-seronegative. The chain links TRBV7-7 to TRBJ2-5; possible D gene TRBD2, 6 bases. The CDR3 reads CASSLDGPVGGKAQYF. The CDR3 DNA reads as TGTGCTAGCAGCTTAGATGGCCCGGTGGGGGGAAAGGCCCAGTACTTC.